This TCR beta chain was captured by sequencing in a study of CD8+ T cells in alopecia areata. Study in general: For the treated group, dosing was oral tofacitinib at 5 to 10 mg twice daily. Whole-study findings and limits: TCRs were shared less clearly across patients than in mice, possibly for HLA-related reasons. Lesional scalp, notably in alopecia totalis/universalis, had clonality above that of normal scalp.

Trimming took off 0 bases at V and 8 bases at J, with 11 bases between the two ends. The CDR3 runs to 13 residues. Germline V gene lookup returns CDR1 SGHRS and CDR2 YFSETQ. About this clone itself: Its antigen is unidentified.

Researchers took lesional scalp punch biopsies and peripheral blood from people who were alopecia areata patients. Once RNA had been extracted, it was reverse transcribed into cDNA to act as the sequencing template. Sequencing used immunoSEQ multiplex PCR; TCRdb keeps in-frame clones, though not all of them. The top ten clones hold 1% to 1.5% of a sample with 250,000 or so clones, 65% to 70% of them seen once. The V call is TRBV5-1, the J call TRBJ1-2; unclear D gene. Specimen: CD4+ T cells sorted from blood, collected at week 0. The clonotype was recovered from a human donor with alopecia areata. CDR3 protein: CASSLDPGSGYTF. The CDR3 DNA is TGCGCCAGCAGCTTGGATCCCGGGAGCGGCTACACCTTC.